This TCR beta chain was sequenced in a study of read filtering for tumor transcriptome and immune sequencing. Turning to the study itself: DNase treatment preceded whole-transcriptome library preparation. Findings of the study overall: Even smaller IR-seq throughput identified most shared clonotypes. Without single-read clonotypes, shared clonotype proportions correlated more between IR-seq and RNA-seq.

The V gene's germline CDR1 is SGHRS and CDR2 YFSETQ. With V trimmed by 1 base and J by 0 bases, 6 bases remained unmatched. CDR3 length equals 17 residues. The library was built from about 400 ng RNA with molecular barcoded adaptors for alpha/delta and beta/gamma chains. TCRdb reprocessed the reads with MiXCR, giving one entry per CDR3 protein. The sample carries 94,000 or so distinct CDR3 sequences, about 12% recorded once. This clonotype was counted many times. Antigen unknown. Every patient had bone marrow sampled while the disease was active. Sequencing input: a population of CD138-negative cells sorted from bone marrow. The V gene is TRBV5-1, the J gene TRBJ2-1; the match to TRBD1 covers 8 bases. This clonotype was sampled from a donor over 35 with multiple myeloma. The CDR3 DNA sequence: TGCGCCAGCAGCTTGTCTGGACAGGGACCCTCCTACAATGAGCAGTTCTTC. Translation gives CASSLSGQGPSYNEQFF.